This T cell receptor beta chain comes out of a study of CD8 T cells in ankylosing spondylitis. Points from the study as a whole: For ankylosing spondylitis blood, a TCR beta motif of 7 to 9 highly homologous variants appeared characteristic. Disease-linked clones were reportedly significantly enriched in matched ankylosing spondylitis synovial fluid. Peripheral blood samples showed relatively rare disease-linked clones, and these clones were CD8+.

TCRdb fed the 5' RACE reads into MiXCR, producing one record per CDR3 protein. Here the sample spans about 390,000 distinct CDR3 sequences, 20% to 25% being singletons. The trim removed 1 base at V and 5 bases at J, leaving 4 bases unmatched. The CDR3 is made up of 16 amino acids. The germline V gene has CDR1 MGHRA and CDR2 YSYEKL. About this clonotype itself: Its cognate antigen is unknown.

The sequence derives from a male donor with ankylosing spondylitis. Material: blood, either unsorted or a sorted T cell fraction (not recorded which). The J gene is TRBJ2-1, the V gene TRBV4-1; TRBD1 matches 11 bases. The CDR3 loop is CASSQVDRGPNNEQFF. CDR3 bases: TGCGCCAGCAGCCAAGTGGACAGGGGGCCTAACAATGAGCAGTTCTTC.